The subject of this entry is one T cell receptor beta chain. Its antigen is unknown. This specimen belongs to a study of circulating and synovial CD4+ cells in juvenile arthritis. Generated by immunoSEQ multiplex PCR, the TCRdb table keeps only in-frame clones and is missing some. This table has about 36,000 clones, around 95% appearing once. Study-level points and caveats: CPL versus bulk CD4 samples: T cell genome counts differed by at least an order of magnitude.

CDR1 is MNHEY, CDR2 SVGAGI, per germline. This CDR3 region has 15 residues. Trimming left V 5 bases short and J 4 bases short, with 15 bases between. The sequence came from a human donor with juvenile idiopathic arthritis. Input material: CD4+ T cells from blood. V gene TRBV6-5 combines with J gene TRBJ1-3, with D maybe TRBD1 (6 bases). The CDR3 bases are TGTGCCAGCAGTAAAAATGGGGGCTCCGGAAACACCATATATTTT. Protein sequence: CASSKNGGSGNTIYF.